This entry describes one T cell receptor (beta chain). The antigen is unknown. The CDR3 runs to 15 residues. The germline gives CDR1 DFQATT, CDR2 SNEGSKA (reference sequence). V shed 3 bases, J shed 8 bases, and the junction held 12 bases outside the gene matches. This entry belongs to a study of T-cell reconstitution after alpha-beta-depleted transplantation in children. Study-wide points: Newly generated T cells supplied most T-cell counts and diversity one year post-transplant. In patients about two months after transplant, alpha-beta T cells reportedly arose from several hundred expanded graft clones. Surviving recipient T cells and thymic progenitors underlay high day-60 TCRbeta diversity in some patients.

It was with unique molecular identifiers that the TCRbeta library was prepared. TCRdb used MiXCR to reprocess the PCR reads, holding one entry per CDR3 protein. The sample lists some 450,000 distinct CDR3 sequences; around two fifths were seen once. This sequence was found in a girl aged 2-10 years with aplastic anemia, due to receive a stem cell transplant. This sample comprised PBMCs, obtained before TCRalphabeta/CD19-depleted stem cell transplant. V is TRBV20-1 and J is TRBJ2-1, with TRBD2 identical over 8 bases. The CDR3 region has the DNA TGCAGTGCTAGCCCCCCGGGACTAGGGCCGGATGAGCAGTTCTTC. Protein product: CSASPPGLGPDEQFF.